The clone carrying this T cell receptor (beta chain) was counted a single time. Its cognate antigen is unknown. The data derive from a study of CD8+CD57+ T cells in acquired aplastic anemia. Study background: Across the sorted CD4+ and CD8+ cells, DNA amounts averaged roughly 3 ug. Broader study findings: Overlapping CD8+ CDR3 repertoires of patients and controls contained around 30 shared sequences.

TCR beta VDJ and CDR3 were profiled, and genomic DNA was the template. TCRdb ran MiXCR on the reads and lists one entry per CDR3 protein. The sample records about 160,000 distinct CDR3 sequences, around half being singletons. Trimming removed 8 bases at V and 8 bases at J, with 15 bases between. Germline-derived CDR1 and CDR2 are SNHLY and FYNNEI. The CDR3 contains 13 residues. Previously, flow cytometry had revealed CD8+CD57+ cell expansion in the patients chosen for sequencing. Among the patients, none had received any therapy at the time of blood sampling. The sample consisted of sorted CD4+, CD8+, or CD8+CD57+ T cells (not recorded which) from PBMCs. The chain is built from TRBV2 and TRBJ1-4; D is uncertain. The sequence was obtained from a human donor with aplastic anemia. The CDR3 coding sequence is TGTGCCAGCTACCGGGCAGAGGGAGAAAAACTGTTTTTT. It yields the protein CASYRAEGEKLFF.